The 21 T cell receptor beta chains below were found in one sample sequenced in a study of T cells in Graves' hyperthyroidism and ophthalmopathy. TCR beta CDR3 region amplification was performed from RNA transcripts. First-round RT-PCR with HTBI primers amplified the TCR CDR3 region. Using its own MiXCR run on the multiplex PCR reads, TCRdb lists one record per CDR3 protein. The sample contains more than 600,000 distinct CDR3 sequences, about 17% of which appear only once. Sequences were obtained from blood. Receptor source: a man younger than 35 with Graves' hyperthyroidism.

This clonotype was seen ten or more times. The gene calls are TRBV28 and TRBJ2-1; D might be TRBD1 (5 bases). This CDR3 region has 16 residues. Germline CDR1 is MDHEN and CDR2 is SYDVKM. Trimming shortened V by 1 base and J by 1 base, and 11 bases separated the two germline ends. The CDR3 sequence: CASSLSGQGSYNEQFF. The CDR3 DNA is TGTGCCAGCAGTTTATCTGGGCAGGGATCCTACAATGAGCAGTTCTTC.

There are a few counts of this clonotype. The chain is built from TRBV28 and TRBJ2-1; D not certain. V was cut by 6 bases and J by 9 bases, with 12 bases left in between. CDR3 length: 12 amino acids. CDR1 and CDR2 (germline): MDHEN, SYDVKM. The CDR3 region is CASSSPGSEQFF. The DNA for the CDR3 is TGTGCCAGCAGCTCCCCGGGTAGTGAGCAGTTCTTC.

This clonotype was observed a few times. V usage is TRBV30 and J usage is TRBJ2-5; 7 nucleotides align to TRBD2. V lost 0 bases to trimming and J lost 2 bases; unmatched junction nucleotides: 3. This CDR3 is built from 14 residues. Per the germline V gene, CDR1 is GTSNPN and CDR2 is SVGIG (reference sequence). The CDR3 region has the DNA TGTGCCTGGAGTGTCGGGGGGAAGCAAGAGACCCAGTACTTC. Its protein is CAWSVGGKQETQYF.

This clonotype was recorded at least ten times. V gene TRBV15 combines with J gene TRBJ1-6; the D gene is possibly TRBD1 (5 bases). Per germline, CDR1 LNHNV and CDR2 YYDKDF (reference sequence). This CDR3 spans 16 amino acids. The V end was cut by 3 bases, the J end by 0 bases, with 9 bases between. This chain's CDR3 is CATSSAGSSYNSPLHF. CDR3 bases: TGTGCCACCAGCAGCGCAGGGAGCTCCTATAATTCACCCCTCCACTTT.

There are a few counts of this clonotype. The chain couples TRBV6-1 to TRBJ2-1; D is unresolved. The germline CDR1 and CDR2 sequences are MNHNS and SASEGT. Trimming stripped 7 bases from V and 3 bases from J, with 4 bases between. There are 11 residues in the CDR3. The CDR3 region is CASTNYNEQFF. Written as DNA, the CDR3 is TGTGCCAGCACTAACTACAATGAGCAGTTCTTC.

This clonotype has ten or more counts. This chain uses TRBV5-1 with TRBJ1-1, with D perhaps matching TRBD1 (5 bases). CDR3 length: 15 amino acids. Between the trimmed V and J ends, which lost 0 bases and 1 base, there was a span of 10 bases. CDR1 and CDR2 from the germline V gene are SGHRS and YFSETQ. In nucleotides, the CDR3 is TGCGCCAGCAGCTTGGTATGGGGCCAGAACACTGAAGCTTTCTTT. Translation gives CASSLVWGQNTEAFF.

This clonotype was observed many times. The chain has TRBV3-1 and TRBJ2-7; unclear D gene. V was pared by 0 bases and J by 3 bases, with 6 bases between. The CDR3 contains 13 residues. Germline-derived CDR1 and CDR2 are LGHDT and YNNKEL (reference sequence). The CDR3 reads CASSQDSIYEQYF. The CDR3 coding sequence is TGTGCCAGCAGCCAAGATTCGATCTACGAGCAGTACTTC.

This clonotype was counted a few times. J is TRBJ2-3 and V is TRBV4-1; no clear D. Trimming stripped 1 base from V and 0 bases from J, with 11 bases between. Germline CDR1 is MGHRA and CDR2 is YSYEKL. This CDR3 comprises 16 residues. The CDR3 sequence is CASSQGGPTSTDTQYF. In nucleotides, the CDR3 is TGCGCCAGCAGCCAAGGCGGTCCGACTAGCACAGATACGCAGTATTTT.

This clonotype has at least ten counts. J is TRBJ1-1 and V is TRBV5-5; the D is unclear. The CDR3 extends over 17 amino acids. Germline V CDR1 and CDR2: SGHKS, YYEKEE (reference sequence). The V gene lost 2 bases and the J gene lost 1 base, with 18 bases spanning the gap. This CDR3 reads CASSLGAPVGWNTEAFF. In nucleotides, the CDR3 is TGTGCCAGCAGCTTAGGAGCGCCGGTGGGGTGGAACACTGAAGCTTTCTTT.

The rearrangement joins TRBV20-1 to TRBJ2-1; D remains ambiguous. Trimming took off 3 bases at V and 4 bases at J, with 7 bases between the two ends. CDR1 and CDR2 from the germline V gene are DFQATT and SNEGSKA (reference sequence). The CDR3 contains 12 residues. This CDR3 reads CSASSIYNEQFF. The CDR3 bases are TGCAGTGCTAGCTCGATATACAATGAGCAGTTCTTC.

This clonotype appeared many times. The V call is TRBV7-9, the J call TRBJ1-1; no definite D call. Trimming cost V 5 bases and J 6 bases, with 10 bases left between them. The germline CDR1 and CDR2 sequences are SEHNR and FQNEAQ (reference sequence). The CDR3 is 12 residues long. CDR3 sequence (DNA): TGTGCCAGCAGCGCTGCTTTGGCTGAAGCTTTCTTT. Encoded protein: CASSAALAEAFF. The full variable domain, rest sourced from reference TRBV7-9 and TRBJ1-1, is DTGVSQNPRHKITKRGQNVTFRCDPISEHNRLYWYRQTLGQGPEFLTYFQNEAQLEKSRLLSDRFSAERPKGSFSTLEIQRTEQGDSAMYLCASSAALAEAFFGQGTRLTVV.

There are many counts of this clonotype. Here the CDR3 reads CASGGLSSYEQYF. The CDR3 DNA is TGTGCCAGCGGGGGCCTCAGCTCCTACGAGCAGTACTTC. The V call is TRBV7-6, the J call TRBJ2-7, with D tentatively TRBD1 (6 bases). Trimming removed 8 bases from V and 0 bases from J, with 11 bases in between. The CDR3 spans 13 residues. Germline values: CDR1 SGHVS, CDR2 FNYEAQ.

This chain joins TRBV29-1 and TRBJ2-2, with D perhaps assigned TRBD1 or TRBD2 (5 bases each). CDR1 is SQVTM, CDR2 ANQGSEA, per germline. The CDR3 is 15 residues long. The V end was cut by 5 bases, the J end by 7 bases, with 20 bases between. The DNA for the CDR3 is TGCAGCGTTCAAGTGGGGGTGCGTCGGGTCGGGGAGCTGTTTTTT. As protein: CSVQVGVRRVGELFF.

This clonotype was detected many times. The gene calls are TRBV27 and TRBJ2-4, with 8 bases identical to TRBD1. Germline CDR1 is MNHEY and CDR2 is SMNVEV (reference sequence). The CDR3 is made up of 16 amino acids. V gave up 5 bases and J gave up 9 bases; unmatched junction bases: 15. The CDR3 sequence is CASSAQQGASQGIQYF. CDR3 nucleotide sequence: TGTGCCAGCAGTGCACAGCAGGGGGCTAGCCAGGGCATTCAGTACTTC.

There are a few counts of this clonotype. V and J are TRBV7-2 and TRBJ2-3, with a weak D call TRBD1 (6 bases). V was shortened by 2 bases and J by 4 bases, with 13 bases between the two germline ends. CDR1 and CDR2 from the germline V gene are SGHTA and FQGNSA. CDR3 length: 15 amino acids. The CDR3 nucleotides are TGTGCCAGCAGCTTAACACAGGGTCCCGCAGATACGCAGTATTTT. Residues: CASSLTQGPADTQYF. Combining the CDR3 with reference TRBV7-2 and TRBJ2-3 gives the whole variable domain GAGVSQSPSNKVTEKGKDVELRCDPISGHTALYWYRQSLGQGLEFLIYFQGNSAPDKSGLPSDRFSAERTGGSVSTLTIQRTQQEDSAVYLCASSLTQGPADTQYFGPGTRLTVL.

Remarks on this clonotype: A much larger clone sits a single nucleotide away, making a read error possible. The J gene is TRBJ2-7, the V gene TRBV6-1; either TRBD1 or TRBD2 may fit D (5 bases each). The CDR3 runs 12 residues. V lost 4 bases and J lost 6, with 10 bases in between. Germline CDR1 MNHNS, CDR2 SASEGT. In DNA form, the CDR3 reads TGTGCCAGCAGTGTACAGAGGGGCGAGCAGTACTTC. This encodes CASSVQRGEQYF.

The gene calls are TRBV6-1 and TRBJ1-4, with a tentative D call TRBD1 (6 bases). The V end lost 2 bases, the J end lost 0 bases, and 10 bases lay between the germline ends. CDR1 is MNHNS and CDR2 is SASEGT in the germline V gene. This CDR3 has 16 amino acids. This CDR3 reads CASSEWDTTTNEKLFF. The DNA for the CDR3 is TGTGCCAGCAGTGAATGGGACACCACAACTAATGAAAAACTGTTTTTT.

This clonotype was recorded a few times. This sequence joins TRBV6-1 and TRBJ2-7; D uncertain. Germline CDR1 and CDR2: MNHNS and SASEGT. V lost 10 bases and J 3 bases, leaving 10 bases between the germline ends. CDR3 length equals 11 residues. CDR3 bases: TGTGCCACTGCAAGGCTCTACGAGCAGTACTTC. Translating gives CATARLYEQYF.

In its sample, this clonotype was seen many times. The V and J genes are TRBV7-8 and TRBJ1-2; tentative D call: TRBD1 (5 bases). Germline V gene data show CDR1 as SGHVS and CDR2 as FQNEAQ. The CDR3 sequence is 16 residues long. Trimming stripped 4 bases from V and 4 bases from J, with 19 bases between. The DNA of the CDR3 is TGTGCCAGCAGCTCCCCTCCCCCACGGAGGGGCTATGGCTACACCTTC. It yields the protein CASSSPPPRRGYGYTF. The full variable domain, rest sourced from reference TRBV7-8 and TRBJ1-2, is GAGVSQSPRYKVAKRGQDVALRCDPISGHVSLFWYQQALGQGPEFLTYFQNEAQLDKSGLPSDRFFAERPEGSVSTLKIQRTQQEDSAVYLCASSSPPPRRGYGYTFGSGTRLTVV.

The rearrangement links TRBV27 to TRBJ1-1; D remains ambiguous. The germline V gene has CDR1 MNHEY and CDR2 SMNVEV (reference sequence). V dropped 5 bases and J dropped 1 base, with 11 bases sitting between them. This CDR3 comprises 14 residues. The CDR3 region has the DNA TGTGCCAGCAGTCCTCTGATCGGGAACACTGAAGCTTTCTTT. Amino acid sequence: CASSPLIGNTEAFF.

This clonotype was detected ten times or more. Here the CDR3 reads CASSSQGAEAFF. In DNA, the CDR3 is TGTGCCAGCTCAAGCCAAGGAGCTGAAGCTTTCTTT. This chain links TRBV18 with TRBJ1-1; no clear D. V was clipped by 5 bases and J by 6 bases, with 10 bases between them. Germline CDR1 is KGHSH and CDR2 is LQKENI. CDR3 length: 12 amino acids.